The TCR beta chain described here comes from a study of T cells in tuberculosis (dated by TCRdb to the late 2010s). For the study in its entirety: To characterize T cells specific for the mycobacterial lipid antigen glucose monomycolate (GMM), the study used CD1B tetramers together with high-throughput TCR immunosequencing. IGRA-negative adolescents, IGRA-positive adolescents with latent tuberculosis and adults with active tuberculosis, around ten per group, were compared in a South African clinical cohort. Active tuberculosis patient PBMC were archived before or within 7 days of starting standard anti-tuberculosis treatment.

Sample time point, as interpreted from the label and publication: new active TB diagnosis, blood taken before or within 7 days of starting treatment. The active tuberculosis patients were newly diagnosed, HIV-seronegative South African adults aged 18 years or older. Confirmation of active tuberculosis was based on positive sputum smear microscopy and/or a positive M. tuberculosis culture. Unsorted cryopreserved PBMC were immunosequenced, covering on average around 100,000 T cells per clinical donor. Regarding this clone: Its binding antigen is unknown. Base qualities are not recorded, but no much larger clone differs from it by a single base.

The immunoSEQ multiplex PCR assay was used to generate TCR libraries, with TCR-beta and/or TCR-alpha/delta assays applied to each sample. The amplified TCR libraries were sequenced using the Illumina high-throughput platform. Per the authors' processing: Clustering and dimensionality reduction were performed using pairwise TCRdist distances among GMM-specific receptors from ex vivo sorted or in vitro expanded T cells. Each clinical repertoire received a mean NN-distance score, defined as the average TCRdist to the nearest 10% of tetramer-positive reference sequences. GEM TCR motif frequency was computed as the fraction of unique TCRs matching known GEM sequences by V/J usage and CDR3 length. Linear discriminant analysis with leave-one-out cross-validation, implemented in scikit-learn, was used to classify active tuberculosis. TCRdb retrieved this table from immuneACCESS and kept in-frame rearrangements only. Not all clones are present; in checked studies, unresolved V genes account for under half, and no reason is known for the remainder. The DNA was the basis for D and trimming; V, J and clone size are from that table. This sample comprises around 40,000 clones, approximately 94% of them detected only once. The ten largest make up roughly 4.7% of the sample.

CDR1 and CDR2, looked up from the germline V gene, are LGHNT and FRNRAP. Measured from the cysteine to the phenylalanine, the CDR3 is 14 residues long. Only CDR3 DNA is held: 42 bases, read in frame from base 1. After removal of 7 bases from V and 3 bases from J, the junction retains 4 bases not matched to a gene. Beyond this particular receptor, the publication reports: Smaller mean NN-distances to GMM-specific TCRs were observed in active tuberculosis TCR-alpha repertoires than in IGRA-negative controls, suggesting clonal expansion of GMM-specific TCRs. Clinical samples were chosen by availability of cryopreserved specimens, and active tuberculosis cases were adults while controls were adolescents. The smaller NN-distances in active tuberculosis patients were driven in part by shorter CDR3-alpha lengths, while the difference seen for TCR-beta was not statistically significant. Using GEM motif frequencies, a classifier achieved approximately 75% accuracy, whereas a classifier built on the diverse GMM-specific repertoire got to approximately 88% accuracy (AUROC more than 0.85).

The TCR comes from an adult with tuberculosis. Sequenced material: PBMCs, taken at tuberculosis diagnosis. The sequence links TRBV12-5 to TRBJ1-3; the central 9 bases match TRBD1. The CDR3 protein is CASAGQGYGNTIYF. The DNA sequence follows: TGTGCTAGTGCGGGACAGGGTTATGGAAACACCATATATTTT.